This entry lists 23 T cell receptor beta chains sequenced from one sample in a study of shared clonotypes between healthy human individuals. This table comes from immunoSEQ multiplex PCR, and its TCRdb copy is limited to in-frame clones, with some not included. The sample contains 2 million to 2.5 million clones, around 95% of which appear only once. Sequenced input: naive CD4+ T cells sorted from blood. Noted subset: CD45RA+ positively selected. The origin of the receptors is a man aged 18 to 29 in good health.

The V and J genes are TRBV7-8 and TRBJ1-3, with D tentatively TRBD1 (6 bases). The CDR3 has 16 amino acids. Looked up from germline, CDR1 is SGHVS and CDR2 is FQNEAQ. V gave up 6 bases and J gave up 0 bases, with 15 bases separating them. The CDR3 DNA reads TGTGCCAGCAGTTCCGACAGGTTCAGCTCTGGAAACACCATATATTTT. Translating it yields CASSSDRFSSGNTIYF.

V is TRBV7-8 and J is TRBJ2-7; TRBD1 might be the D (5 bases). Between the trimmed V and J ends, which lost 2 bases and 6 bases, there was a span of 11 bases. Germline V gene data show CDR1 as SGHVS and CDR2 as FQNEAQ. The CDR3 has 13 amino acids. CDR3 in amino acids: CASSLSRDGEQYF. The CDR3 nucleotides read TGTGCCAGCAGCTTAAGCAGGGATGGCGAGCAGTACTTC.

The chain is built from TRBV7-9 and TRBJ1-2; D is ambiguous. The CDR3 has 14 amino acids. The V gene lost 1 base and the J gene lost 4 bases, with 10 bases spanning the gap. Per the germline V gene, CDR1 is SEHNR and CDR2 is FQNEAQ (reference sequence). CDR3 nucleotide sequence: TGTGCCAGCAGCTTAGTAGGCAGCTCCTATGGCTACACCTTC. Residues: CASSLVGSSYGYTF.

The CDR3 reads CASTGTALNSPLHF. CDR3 DNA sequence: TGTGCCAGCACAGGGACAGCCCTTAATTCACCCCTCCACTTT. The chain combines TRBV6-1 with TRBJ1-6, with 7 bases aligning to TRBD1. The germline V gene encodes CDR1 MNHNS and CDR2 SASEGT. V lost 7 bases to trimming and J lost 6 bases; unmatched junction nucleotides: 6. CDR3 length: 14 residues.

CDR3: CASSYPDGYTF. CDR3 in DNA: TGTGCCAGCAGTTATCCCGATGGCTACACCTTC. The chain has TRBV6-5 and TRBJ1-2; no reliable D call. The V gene's germline CDR1 is MNHEY and CDR2 SVGAGI. V lost 3 bases and J lost 6, with 5 bases in between. The CDR3 is 11 amino acids.

Comments on this clone: The identical CDR3 is also encoded by other nucleotide sequences in the sample. The rearrangement links TRBV5-1 to TRBJ1-2; weak D call: TRBD1 (5 bases). The CDR3 has 12 amino acids. The germline V gene encodes CDR1 SGHRS and CDR2 YFSETQ. The V end lost 2 bases, the J end lost 6 bases, and 8 bases lay between the germline ends. CDR3 amino acids: CASSFAGDGYTF. The CDR3 DNA follows: TGCGCCAGCAGCTTCGCGGGGGATGGCTACACCTTC.

This clone was seen a handful of times. V usage is TRBV5-4 and J usage is TRBJ2-5; D is ambiguous. Per germline, CDR1 SGHNT and CDR2 YYREEE (reference sequence). The length of the CDR3 is 12 residues. Trimming removed 4 bases at V and 7 bases at J, with 11 bases between. The CDR3 coding sequence is TGTGCCAGCAGCCCTGGCCCAGTGACCCAGTACTTC. It is translated as CASSPGPVTQYF.

This chain connects TRBV29-1 to TRBJ2-3; D not certain. The V end was cut by 4 bases, the J end by 0 bases, with 11 bases between. This CDR3 region has 14 residues. CDR1 and CDR2 (germline): SQVTM, ANQGSEA. CDR3 protein: CSVALRGSTDTQYF. The CDR3 nucleotides are TGCAGCGTTGCCCTCCGCGGTAGCACAGATACGCAGTATTTT.

This clone was observed a single time. This chain joins TRBV7-6 and TRBJ2-1, with D possibly TRBD2 on 5 matching bases. Trimming shortened V by 8 bases and J by 0 bases, and 14 bases separated the two germline ends. The CDR3 covers 15 residues. The germline gives CDR1 SGHVS, CDR2 FNYEAQ. CDR3 region: CASHEGRSSYNEQFF. Here the CDR3 DNA reads TGTGCCAGCCACGAGGGTCGGAGCTCCTACAATGAGCAGTTCTTC.

This clone appeared a single time. The chain combines TRBV19 with TRBJ1-5; D remains ambiguous. Germline CDR1 and CDR2: LNHDA and SQIVND (reference sequence). This CDR3 contains 13 residues. V lost 1 base and J 4 bases, leaving 5 bases between the germline ends. The CDR3 sequence: CASSIAENQPQHF. DNA of the CDR3: TGTGCCAGTAGTATAGCGGAAAATCAGCCCCAGCATTTT. Drawing the rest from reference TRBV19 and TRBJ1-5, the complete variable domain is DGGITQSPKYLFRKEGQNVTLSCEQNLNHDAMYWYRQDPGQGLRLIYYSQIVNDFQKGDIAEGYSVSREKKESFPLTVTSAQKNPTAFYLCASSIAENQPQHFGDGTRLSIL.

The V call is TRBV30, the J call TRBJ2-2, with a weak D call TRBD1 (5 bases). The CDR3 spans 14 residues. Looked up from germline, CDR1 is GTSNPN and CDR2 is SVGIG (reference sequence). V lost 4 bases and J 2 bases, leaving 11 bases between the germline ends. The CDR3 protein is CAWKWGPNTGELFF. The CDR3 nucleotides read TGTGCCTGGAAATGGGGCCCTAACACCGGGGAGCTGTTTTTT.

The chain recombines TRBV30 with TRBJ1-1, with D unresolved. Germline values: CDR1 GTSNPN, CDR2 SVGIG (reference sequence). V gave up 0 bases and J gave up 3 bases, with 5 bases separating them. The CDR3 loop spans 12 amino acids. CDR3 nucleotides: TGTGCCTGGAGTGTGAAGCACACTGAAGCTTTCTTT. It yields the protein CAWSVKHTEAFF.

The rearrangement joins TRBV19 to TRBJ2-3; TRBD2 agrees at 7 bases. Germline assignment: CDR1 LNHDA and CDR2 SQIVND (reference sequence). The V gene end was trimmed by 5 bases and the J gene end by 6 bases; junction bases not matched to a gene: 8. The CDR3 runs to 14 residues. As DNA, the CDR3 is TGTGCCAGTAGTTTCGGACTAGGGACGGATACGCAGTATTTT. This sequence encodes CASSFGLGTDTQYF. The variable domain in full, with the rest retrieved from reference TRBV19 and TRBJ2-3, is DGGITQSPKYLFRKEGQNVTLSCEQNLNHDAMYWYRQDPGQGLRLIYYSQIVNDFQKGDIAEGYSVSREKKESFPLTVTSAQKNPTAFYLCASSFGLGTDTQYFGPGTRLTVL.

The V gene is TRBV18, the J gene TRBJ1-5; possible D gene TRBD1, 6 bases. The ends were cut back, 4 bases at V and 6 bases at J, with 13 bases in the middle. The CDR3 spans 14 residues. Germline CDR1 reads KGHSH; CDR2 reads LQKENI. The CDR3 DNA is TGTGCCAGCTCACTGTCAGGGGCTAGTCAGCCCCAGCATTTT. Protein sequence: CASSLSGASQPQHF.

The V gene is TRBV4-3, the J gene TRBJ1-5; D uncertain. The CDR3 contains 15 residues. Deletions cut 0 bases from V and 2 bases from J, with 8 bases between. Germline V CDR1 and CDR2: LGHNA, YSLEER. Here the CDR3 DNA reads TGCGCCAGCAGCCAAGACTCGTCTGGCAATCAGCCCCAGCATTTT. Its translation is CASSQDSSGNQPQHF.

The rearrangement uses TRBV2 and TRBJ2-4; no reliable D call. Between the trimmed V and J ends, which lost 7 bases and 0 bases, there was a span of 4 bases. The CDR3 runs 12 residues. Germline V lookup: CDR1 SNHLY, CDR2 FYNNEI. CDR3 coding DNA: TGTGCCAGCAAAGAAGCCAAAAACATTCAGTACTTC. Translating it yields CASKEAKNIQYF.

This chain connects TRBV15 to TRBJ1-3, with 8 bases that match TRBD1. This CDR3 is 16 amino acids long. In germline, CDR1 is LNHNV, CDR2 YYDKDF (reference sequence). V trimming: 3 bases; J trimming: 1 base; junction bases outside the gene matches: 5. CDR3 amino acids: CATSRGTGNSGNTIYF. Here the CDR3 DNA reads TGTGCCACCAGCAGGGGGACAGGAAATTCTGGAAACACCATATATTTT.

This clone was seen a single time. This chain uses TRBV9 with TRBJ2-5; 7 bases line up with TRBD1. Trimming removed 2 bases from V and 1 base from J; junction bases left unmatched: 5. Germline V gene lookup returns CDR1 SGDLS and CDR2 YYNGEE. This CDR3 is 15 amino acids long. The CDR3 reads CASSVLGQTQETQYF. The DNA of the CDR3 is TGTGCCAGCAGCGTCCTGGGACAGACCCAAGAGACCCAGTACTTC.

Points on this clone: This same CDR3 is encoded by further DNA sequences in the sample. This chain links TRBV20-1 with TRBJ1-1; D is uncertain. The V end lost 6 bases, the J end lost 0 bases, and 5 bases lay between the germline ends. There are 11 residues in the CDR3. CDR1 is DFQATT and CDR2 is SNEGSKA in the germline V gene (reference sequence). The CDR3 loop is CSAYMNTEAFF. CDR3 nucleotides: TGCAGTGCCTACATGAACACTGAAGCTTTCTTT.

CDR3 coding DNA: TGTGCCAGCAGTGAAGTCCAGGGGAGCTCCTATAATTCACCCCTCCACTTT. Its translation: CASSEVQGSSYNSPLHF. This chain uses TRBV6-1 with TRBJ1-6; possibly TRBD1 for D (6 bases). The germline gives CDR1 MNHNS, CDR2 SASEGT. The CDR3 consists of 17 residues. V was cut by 1 base and J by 0 bases, with 10 bases left in between.

The chain employs TRBV5-1 and TRBJ2-1; D remains unclear. This CDR3 is 15 amino acids long. Germline V lookup: CDR1 SGHRS, CDR2 YFSETQ. With 2 bases removed from V and 2 bases from J, the gap between germline ends came to 11 bases. CDR3: CASSFQLTAYNEQFF. The CDR3 coding sequence is TGCGCCAGCAGCTTCCAGCTTACCGCCTACAATGAGCAGTTCTTC. The entire variable domain, with the rest obtained from reference TRBV5-1 and TRBJ2-1, is as follows: KAGVTQTPRYLIKTRGQQVTLSCSPISGHRSVSWYQQTPGQGLQFLFEYFSETQRNKGNFPGRFSGRQFSNSRSEMNVSTLELGDSALYLCASSFQLTAYNEQFFGPGTRLTVL.

The chain is built from TRBV10-3 and TRBJ2-3; D perhaps matches TRBD1 (6 bases). Germline V gives CDR1 ENHRY, CDR2 SYGVKD. Trimming took 11 bases from V and 5 from J, leaving 14 bases between them. This CDR3 has 12 residues. The CDR3, as DNA: TGTGCCGCTGGGGGCGCCGGAGATACGCAGTATTTT. Amino acids: CAAGGAGDTQYF.

This clone was detected only once. The chain couples TRBV11-2 to TRBJ1-1; D remains ambiguous. Trimming stripped 6 bases from V and 7 bases from J, with 12 bases between. This CDR3 is 12 amino acids long. Germline values: CDR1 SGHAT, CDR2 FQNNGV. Here the CDR3 DNA reads TGTGCCAGCAGTTTCACAGTATTTGAAGCTTTCTTT. Protein sequence: CASSFTVFEAFF.